Following are 2 T cell receptor beta chains from one sample sequenced in a study of cytomegalovirus exposure and HLA in healthy donors. 60 Vbeta and 13 Jbeta primers were used in PCR. Sequencing was performed with immunoSEQ multiplex PCR; in TCRdb, only in-frame clones are kept and a portion is missing. Counted here are 100,000 to 150,000 clones, roughly 74% occurring once; the ten biggest clones make up 4% to 4.5%. The source material was PBMCs. All receptors come from a woman aged 45 to 65 in good health and CMV-seropositive.

This clone was seen just once. CDR3 sequence reads: CAISTGLQETQYF. The CDR3 DNA follows: TGTGCCATCAGTACAGGTCTCCAAGAGACCCAGTACTTC. This chain connects TRBV10-3 to TRBJ2-5; D is perhaps TRBD1 (5 bases). V dropped 5 bases and J dropped 1 base, with 8 bases sitting between them. Germline V gene lookup returns CDR1 ENHRY and CDR2 SYGVKD. This CDR3 spans 13 amino acids.

The chain combines TRBV7-9 with TRBJ1-2; 7 bases are a match to TRBD1. Looked up from germline, CDR1 is SEHNR and CDR2 is FQNEAQ (reference sequence). The CDR3 totals 15 residues. Losses at the gene ends were 2 bases for V and 8 bases for J; bases not matched to a gene: 11. The CDR3, as DNA: TGTGCCAGCAGCTTAAGGGTGAGGGGGCTTGGAGGCTACACCTTC. Protein product: CASSLRVRGLGGYTF. The full variable domain, rest sourced from reference TRBV7-9 and TRBJ1-2, is DTGVSQNPRHKITKRGQNVTFRCDPISEHNRLYWYRQTLGQGPEFLTYFQNEAQLEKSRLLSDRFSAERPKGSFSTLEIQRTEQGDSAMYLCASSLRVRGLGGYTFGSGTRLTVV.